This is a list of T cell receptor beta chains from one sample in a study of blood T cells in healthy people across ages. MiXCR, applied by TCRdb to the 5' RACE reads, yields one record per CDR3 protein. The sample consists of some 1.7 million distinct CDR3 sequences, roughly 27% of them appearing once. The sequenced sample was blood. These receptors originate from a woman younger than 45 in good health. The CDR3 runs from the conserved cysteine through the conserved F or W. D genes are given only for firm matches. The listing skips clone size in some rows; elsewhere it reads once, few, many or a size class.

>TRBJ1-1|TRBD1|TRBV10-2|many
CASGGQGGTEAFF
TGCGCCAGCGGGGGACAGGGGGGGACTGAAGCTTTCTTT
>TRBJ2-1|-|TRBV7-6|many
CASSQGATDNEQFF
TGTGCCAGCAGCCAAGGGGCTACTGATAATGAGCAGTTCTTC
>TRBJ2-1|-|TRBV7-9|many
CASSATGLLDNEQFF
TGTGCCAGCAGCGCAACAGGTCTGTTAGACAATGAGCAGTTCTTC
>TRBJ2-7|-|TRBV21-1|few
CASSVTGTSGYEQYF
TGTGCCAGCAGCGTTACCGGGACTAGCGGTTACGAGCAGTACTTC
>TRBJ2-7|-|TRBV15|-
CATSRDWGSSYEQYF
TGTGCCACCAGCAGAGATTGGGGTAGCTCCTACGAGCAGTACTTC
>TRBJ2-7|-|TRBV5-4|-
CASSTGSGPGEQYF
TGTGCCAGCAGCACCGGGTCGGGGCCGGGCGAGCAGTACTTC
>TRBJ2-3|-|TRBV12-3/TRBV12-4|-
CASSRAMRTDTQYF
TGTGCCAGCAGTAGGGCGATGCGCACAGATACGCAGTATTTT
>TRBJ2-7|TRBD1|TRBV3-1|-
CASSQDIGGGEQYF
TGTGCCAGCAGCCAAGATATAGGGGGCGGCGAGCAGTACTTC
>TRBJ2-1|-|TRBV7-8|-
CASSLGPPITNEQFF
TGTGCCAGCAGCTTGGGGCCGCCGATCACTAATGAGCAGTTCTTC
>TRBJ1-2|-|TRBV2|few
CASSEVSRTANGYTF
TGTGCCAGCAGTGAAGTTTCGCGGACAGCTAATGGCTACACCTTC
>TRBJ1-1|-|TRBV25-1|-
CASKGVMNTEAFF
TGTGCCAGCAAGGGAGTCATGAACACTGAAGCTTTCTTT
>TRBJ2-7|-|TRBV7-9|-
CASSPNRESYEQYF
TGTGCCAGCAGCCCTAACAGGGAAAGCTACGAGCAGTACTTC